This T cell receptor beta chain emerged from a study of cytomegalovirus exposure and HLA in healthy donors. For the study at large: Earlier results showed 90 million to 130 million unique TCR beta sequences derived from roughly 200 million T cells. An early release of data contained about 85 million unique TCRs, which came from HLA-typed donors.

There are 14 residues in the CDR3. Germline CDR1 SGHDN, CDR2 FVKESK. The germline V and J ends were trimmed by 3 bases and 8 bases, with 14 bases remaining between them. Study-wide points: At a 0.05 false discovery rate, a later analysis found around 15,000 TCR beta sequences to be associated with HLA alleles.

A word on this clone: Its target is not known.

This PCR relied on a set of 60 Vbeta primers and 13 Jbeta primers. Measured with immunoSEQ multiplex PCR; TCRdb has only the in-frame clones, and not every one. The top ten hold about 2.5% of the sample, which has around 200,000 clones, about 79% seen once. The TCR sequence derives from a woman aged 45-59 years in good health and CMV-seronegative. The rearrangement uses TRBV14 and TRBJ1-3, with D possibly being TRBD1 (5 bases). The sequencing input was PBMCs. The CDR3 reads CASSHWTKKDTIYF. CDR3 DNA: TGTGCCAGCAGCCATTGGACAAAAAAGGACACCATATATTTT. Looking up the rest from reference TRBV14 and TRBJ1-3 gives the full variable domain: EAGVTQFPSHSVIEKGQTVTLRCDPISGHDNLYWYRRVMGKEIKFLLHFVKESKQDESGMPNNRFLAERTGGTYSTLKVQPAELEDSGVYFCASSHWTKKDTIYFGEGSWLTVV.